These T cell receptor beta chains were read from a single sample in a study of blood T cell repertoires in COVID-19. Only in-frame clones appear in the TCRdb table, and some are missing; sequencing was by immunoSEQ multiplex PCR. Counted here are 45,000 to 70,000 clones, around 82% occurring once; the ten biggest clones make up approximately 7.2%. Sequencing was performed on peripheral blood. The receptors were sampled from a man aged 55 to 70 with acute or convalescent COVID-19. CDR3s include the opening cysteine and the closing phenylalanine or tryptophan. Each record gives: J gene, clone size, D gene, V gene, CDR3 protein, CDR3 DNA. The D gene is left open where the match is weak. Not all rows give a size; the values are once, few, many and, for expanded clones, a class.

TRBJ1-4	-	-	TRBV28	CASSLPGSPVRGKLFF	TGTGCCAGCAGTTTGCCAGGCAGCCCTGTACGGGGAAAACTGTTTTTT
TRBJ2-3	-	-	TRBV7-9	CASSRGLAQEDTQYF	TGTGCCAGCAGCCGGGGACTCGCACAGGAGGATACGCAGTATTTT
TRBJ1-1	-	-	TRBV19	CASSIARGTEAFF	TGTGCCAGTAGTATAGCGCGCGGCACTGAAGCTTTCTTT
TRBJ1-3	-	-	TRBV15	CATSRGTDLPGNTIYF	TGTGCCACCAGCAGAGGGACAGACCTCCCTGGAAACACCATATATTTT
TRBJ1-1	-	-	TRBV25-1	CATRLREVTEAFF	TGTGCCACCCGCCTCAGGGAAGTCACTGAAGCTTTCTTT
TRBJ1-2	few	-	TRBV6-7	CASTPRPPDMPYGYTF	TGTGCCAGCACCCCTAGGCCCCCGGACATGCCCTATGGCTACACCTTC
TRBJ2-5	-	-	TRBV7-8	CASSERTQGMRETQYF	TGTGCCAGCAGCGAGCGAACACAGGGAATGAGGGAGACCCAGTACTTC
TRBJ1-2	-	-	TRBV5-4	CASSLETGKHYGYTF	TGTGCCAGCAGCTTGGAGACAGGCAAACACTATGGCTACACCTTC
TRBJ1-2	-	TRBD1	TRBV5-1	CASTRQGQYGYTF	TGCGCCAGTACTAGACAGGGGCAATATGGCTACACCTTC
TRBJ1-1	-	TRBD1	TRBV12-5	CASGLHRGDTEAFF	TGTGCTAGTGGTTTGCACAGGGGTGACACTGAAGCTTTCTTT
TRBJ1-4	-	TRBD1	TRBV27	CASSSLLTGGAEGGNEKLFF	TGTGCCAGCAGTTCCCTATTGACAGGGGGCGCAGAGGGAGGTAATGAAAAACTGTTTTTT
TRBJ1-2	-	TRBD1	TRBV7-8	CASSELKGGPGDYGYTF	TGTGCCAGCAGCGAACTAAAAGGGGGCCCGGGGGACTATGGCTACACCTTC
TRBJ1-3	once	TRBD1	TRBV5-1	CASRDSSGNTIYF	TGCGCCAGCCGGGACAGCTCTGGAAACACCATATATTTT
TRBJ2-7	once	TRBD2	TRBV5-1	CASSLGIAGGYSYEQYF	TGCGCCAGCAGCTTGGGGATAGCGGGGGGGTACTCCTACGAGCAGTACTTC
TRBJ1-1	-	TRBD1	TRBV3-1/TRBV3-2	CASSITGGKANTEAFF	TGTGCCAGCAGCATTACAGGGGGCAAAGCGAACACTGAAGCTTTCTTT
TRBJ2-7	-	-	TRBV29-1	CSVDLGVDASYEQYF	TGCAGCGTTGATTTAGGGGTGGATGCCAGCTACGAGCAGTACTTC
TRBJ2-1	-	TRBD1	TRBV27	CASSFIPGTGGRGEQFF	TGTGCCAGCAGTTTTATCCCGGGGACAGGGGGTAGGGGTGAGCAGTTCTTC
TRBJ1-6	-	TRBD1	TRBV6-5	CASSYGDRYTNSPLHF	TGTGCCAGCAGTTACGGGGACAGGTATACTAATTCACCCCTCCACTTT
TRBJ2-1	-	TRBD1	TRBV18	CASSPPGQARANEQFF	TGTGCCAGCTCACCCCCCGGACAGGCCCGGGCCAATGAGCAGTTCTTC
TRBJ2-7	-	TRBD2	TRBV20-1	CSARTSVSQYF	TGCAGTGCTAGGACTAGCGTTTCCCAGTACTTC
TRBJ2-5	-	-	TRBV24-1	CATSDGRGAVETQYF	TGTGCCACCAGTGACGGACGGGGGGCCGTTGAGACCCAGTACTTC
TRBJ2-1	-	TRBD1	TRBV7-9	CASSLGVGTGPFNEQFF	TGTGCCAGCAGCTTAGGGGTAGGGACAGGTCCTTTCAATGAGCAGTTCTTC
TRBJ1-3	-	-	TRBV18	CASSPQGGGNTIYF	TGTGCCAGCTCACCACAGGGAGGTGGAAACACCATATATTTT
TRBJ1-4	-	TRBD1	TRBV9	CASSVGLGQGNLFNEKLFF	TGTGCCAGCAGCGTAGGCCTCGGACAGGGGAACCTATTTAATGAAAAACTGTTTTTT
TRBJ1-2	-	-	TRBV3-1/TRBV3-2	CASSLQGAGKYGYTF	TGTGCCAGCAGCCTTCAAGGGGCAGGGAAATATGGCTACACCTTC
TRBJ2-5	-	TRBD2	TRBV9	CASSSGGETQYF	TGTGCCAGCAGCTCGGGAGGGGAGACCCAGTACTTC
TRBJ2-7	-	TRBD1	TRBV9	CASSPKETGDLSYEQYF	TGTGCCAGCAGCCCCAAAGAAACAGGGGATTTGTCCTACGAGCAGTACTTC
TRBJ1-1	-	-	TRBV28	CASSNFLAEAFF	TGTGCCAGCAGCAACTTTTTAGCTGAAGCTTTCTTT
TRBJ2-1	-	TRBD2	TRBV4-2	CASSQGSSGGYNEQFF	TGTGCCAGCAGCCAAGGGTCTAGCGGGGGGTACAATGAGCAGTTCTTC
TRBJ2-5	-	-	TRBV19	CASSMGSGYETQYF	TGTGCCAGTAGTATGGGGTCAGGGTACGAGACCCAGTACTTC
TRBJ2-1	-	TRBD2	TRBV5-3	CARSLTSGGSHSDEQFF	TGTGCCAGAAGCTTGACTAGCGGGGGGTCCCATTCGGATGAGCAGTTCTTC
TRBJ2-7	-	-	TRBV18	CASSPLRDEQYF	TGTGCCAGCTCTCCCTTACGGGACGAGCAGTACTTC
TRBJ1-1	-	-	TRBV12-3/TRBV12-4	CASSLGRNTEAFF	TGTGCCAGCAGTTTAGGCAGGAACACTGAAGCTTTCTTT
TRBJ2-1	-	TRBD2	TRBV2	CASSELGTRDEQFF	TGTGCCAGCAGTGAGCTCGGGACTAGAGATGAGCAGTTCTTC
TRBJ2-3	-	-	TRBV28	CASSGGTLTYTQYF	TGTGCCAGCAGCGGGGGGACACTCACATATACGCAGTATTTT
TRBJ2-2	few	-	TRBV6-5	CASRSQGSNTGELFF	TGTGCCAGCAGATCACAGGGATCGAACACCGGGGAGCTGTTTTTT
TRBJ2-3	once	-	TRBV6-6	CASSYSGGSTDTQYF	TGTGCCAGCAGTTACTCGGGGGGAAGCACAGATACGCAGTATTTT
TRBJ1-5	-	-	TRBV14	CASSRGGNQPQHF	TGTGCCAGCAGCCGGGGAGGCAATCAGCCCCAGCATTTT
TRBJ2-3	-	-	TRBV7-2	CASSLFGGGTDTQYF	TGTGCCAGCAGCTTATTTGGCGGGGGCACAGATACGCAGTATTTT
TRBJ2-2	-	TRBD1	TRBV29-1	CSADPTGTNTGELFF	TGCAGCGCCGACCCGACAGGGACGAACACCGGGGAGCTGTTTTTT
TRBJ2-3	-	TRBD2	TRBV6-6	CASRWSSGGGTDTQYF	TGTGCCAGCAGGTGGTCCAGCGGGGGTGGTACAGATACGCAGTATTTT
TRBJ1-5	-	-	TRBV18	CASSQQAGDQPQHF	TGTGCCAGCTCACAACAGGCTGGGGATCAGCCCCAGCATTTT
TRBJ1-6	-	-	TRBV18	CASSPRPPSSYNSPLHF	TGTGCCAGCTCACCACGGCCCCCTAGCTCCTATAATTCACCCCTCCACTTT
TRBJ2-7	-	-	TRBV5-1	CASSPLRQSYEQYF	TGCGCCAGCAGCCCGTTGAGACAGTCCTACGAGCAGTACTTC
TRBJ1-6	-	TRBD1	TRBV3-1/TRBV3-2	CASSRRDSSSPLHF	TGTGCCAGCAGCCGCCGGGACAGTAGCTCACCCCTCCACTTT